This entry concerns a single TCR beta chain. The antigen is undetermined. This sample was taken from a study of blood T cells in healthy people across ages. Study results and limitations: More naive CD4+ cells and higher diversity were found in long-lived than in aged donors.

Combining a sample-barcoded 5' primer with a J-beta primer mix, a second PCR ran for roughly 7 to 12 cycles. Every molecule of cDNA carried a tag from a template-switch adaptor with 12 random nucleotides. TCRdb re-called the 5' RACE reads with MiXCR, one entry per CDR3 protein. Of 1,100,000 or so distinct CDR3 sequences listed, 40% to 50% are singletons. Trimming took off 1 base at V and 2 bases at J, with 9 bases between the two ends. This CDR3 comprises 15 residues. Germline assignment: CDR1 SGHTA and CDR2 FQGNSA. This chain connects TRBV7-2 to TRBJ1-3; tentative D call: TRBD1 (5 bases). The TCR originated in a woman between 55 and 75 years old in good health. Sequencing was performed on blood. The CDR3 DNA follows: TGTGCCAGCAGCTTAGTGAGGGGCGCTGGAAACACCATATATTTT. Its protein is CASSLVRGAGNTIYF.